This paragraph covers one T cell receptor (beta chain) sequence. What it binds is unknown. The CDR3 covers 14 residues. From germline, CDR1 is SNHLY and CDR2 FYNNEI. V shed 7 bases and J shed 0 bases, with 10 bases lying between them. This entry is derived from a study of vaccination effects on CD4 cells after COVID-19. General observations from the study: Relatively few convalescent patients took part in the study, which had no early post-infection timepoints. Vaccine- and infection-induced clones showed marked clonal contraction late following vaccination. There was only 1 of 255 vaccine-induced clones in healthy vaccinees that cross-reacted with common cold coronaviruses.

Sequencing in the ViraFEST assay came after antigen-specific CD4+ T cells had been expanded with viral peptide pools, which were used to stimulate PBMC. Subsequent to approximately 9 days of culture, CD4+ T cells were isolated. Vaccinated recipients, who were negative for nucleocapsid antibodies, had no history of SARS-CoV-2 infection. On both days 3 and 7, half of the culture medium was replaced with IL-2 medium. TCRdb's copy holds only in-frame clones and misses some; the assay was immunoSEQ multiplex PCR. The table shows tens of thousands of clones, with just under 80% occurring only once. The clonotype comes from a human donor who received a COVID-19 vaccine. This specimen was CD4+ T cells from PBMCs cultured with HCoV-OC43 spike peptides, taken before COVID-19 vaccination. Specified subset: HCoV-OC43 spike overlapping peptide pool stimulation. This chain links TRBV2 with TRBJ2-1, with D possibly being TRBD2 (5 bases). CDR3 nucleotide sequence: TGTGCCAGCAATCGTGGGAGCTCCTACAATGAGCAGTTCTTC. Translation: CASNRGSSYNEQFF.